The present T cell receptor beta chain was sequenced within a study of beta chain features in type 1 diabetes. Overall study results and limits: Sampled from patients, naive, central memory and Treg TCRB repertoires appeared more similar than those sampled from healthy donors. Researchers report that Type 1 diabetes patients had moderately but significantly shorter TCRB CDR3s across all four CD4+ subsets. A potential PCR bias toward shorter templates would be equal in patient and control samples. A potential influence of HLA type upon TCRB rearrangement remained unresolved herein.

Germline CDR1 reads LNHDA; CDR2 reads SQIVND (reference sequence). Trimming left V 3 bases short and J 9 bases short, with 21 bases between. The CDR3 totals 16 residues. The isolated RNA, all of it, was reverse transcribed, so expressed TCRB transcripts were what got sequenced. Using immunoSEQ multiplex PCR, the repertoire was profiled, and TCRdb retains in-frame clones only, with some absent. The sample carries around 40,000 clones, over 60% recorded once. Comments on this clone: Antigen unknown.

The clonotype originates from a woman between 18 and 29 years old with type 1 diabetes. J is TRBJ1-5 and V is TRBV19; D gene unclear. The material sequenced was Tregs from blood. The CDR3 protein is CASSIGRRLIDRPQHF. The CDR3 DNA follows: TGTGCCAGTAGTATCGGAAGACGACTGATTGACCGGCCCCAGCATTTT. Full variable domain (remainder filled in from reference TRBV19 and TRBJ1-5): DGGITQSPKYLFRKEGQNVTLSCEQNLNHDAMYWYRQDPGQGLRLIYYSQIVNDFQKGDIAEGYSVSREKKESFPLTVTSAQKNPTAFYLCASSIGRRLIDRPQHFGDGTRLSIL.